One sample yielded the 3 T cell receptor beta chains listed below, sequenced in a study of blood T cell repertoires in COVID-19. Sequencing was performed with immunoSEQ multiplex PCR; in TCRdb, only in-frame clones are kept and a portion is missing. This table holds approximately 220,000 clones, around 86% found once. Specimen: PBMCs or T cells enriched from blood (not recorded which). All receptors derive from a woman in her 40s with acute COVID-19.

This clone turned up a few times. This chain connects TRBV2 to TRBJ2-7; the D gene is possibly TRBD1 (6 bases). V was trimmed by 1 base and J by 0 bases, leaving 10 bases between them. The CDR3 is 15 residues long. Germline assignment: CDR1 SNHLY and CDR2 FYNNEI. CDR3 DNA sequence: TGTGCCAGCAGTGAAGATTACAGGGTCTCCTACGAGCAGTACTTC. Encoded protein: CASSEDYRVSYEQYF.

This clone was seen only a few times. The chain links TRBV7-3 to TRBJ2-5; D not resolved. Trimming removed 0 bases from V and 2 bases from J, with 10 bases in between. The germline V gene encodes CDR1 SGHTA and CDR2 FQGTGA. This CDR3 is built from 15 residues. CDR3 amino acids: CASSLTLEDQETQYF. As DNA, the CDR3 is TGTGCCAGCAGCTTAACCTTAGAAGATCAAGAGACCCAGTACTTC.

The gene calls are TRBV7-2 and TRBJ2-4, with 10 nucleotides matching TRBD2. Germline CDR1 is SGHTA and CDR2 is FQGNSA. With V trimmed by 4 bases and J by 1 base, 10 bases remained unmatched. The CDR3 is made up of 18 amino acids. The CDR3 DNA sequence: TGTGCCAGCAGCTCGGGGCTAGCGGGAGCTATTGCCAAAAACATTCAGTACTTC. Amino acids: CASSSGLAGAIAKNIQYF.